The present T cell receptor beta chain was sequenced within a study of radiation and T cells in renal cell carcinoma. Turning to the study itself: Nephrectomy followed 15 Gy stereotactic body radiation by 4 weeks.

Sequencing was performed with immunoSEQ multiplex PCR; in TCRdb, only in-frame clones are kept and a portion is missing. Among fewer than 150,000 clones listed, 88% were seen once. The sample holds one count of this clone. Sample time point: blood 2 weeks post-SBRT. Noted treatment: 15 Gy SBRT to primary tumor, nephrectomy 4 weeks later. Serial blood draws occurred at baseline and 2 and 4 weeks post-SBRT. Clear cell pathology was present in this patient's renal cell carcinoma. The CDR3 contains 13 residues. Germline V gene data show CDR1 as LNHDA and CDR2 as SQIVND (reference sequence). Trimming shortened V by 4 bases and J by 2 bases, and 8 bases separated the two germline ends.

The J gene is TRBJ1-2, the V gene TRBV19, with D maybe TRBD1 (6 bases). The clonotype was recovered from a woman between 65 and 79 years old with renal cell carcinoma. Material: blood, obtained from a patient whose treatment included radiotherapy and nephrectomy. The DNA of the CDR3 is TGTGCCAGTAGTACCCAGGGGAACTATGGCTACACCTTC. It encodes CASSTQGNYGYTF.